These 24 T cell receptor beta chains were all obtained from the same sample, sequenced in a study of shared clonotypes between healthy human individuals. Repertoires were generated with immunoSEQ multiplex PCR, while TCRdb's copy carries only in-frame clones and drops some. Counted here are more than 2 million clones, around 95% occurring once; the ten biggest clones make up 0.13%. Sequenced input: naive CD4+ T cells sorted from blood. The subset was: CD45RA+ positively selected. The source of these receptors is a man between 18 and 35 years old in good health.

With regard to this clone: Other DNA sequences in this sample translate to the same CDR3. The V call is TRBV9, the J call TRBJ2-1, with D perhaps TRBD1 or TRBD2 (5 bases each). CDR3 size: 14 residues. V lost 3 bases and J lost 0, with 7 bases in between. The V gene's germline CDR1 is SGDLS and CDR2 YYNGEE. CDR3 in amino acids: CASSGGSSYNEQFF. The DNA of the CDR3 is TGTGCCAGCAGCGGGGGGAGCTCCTACAATGAGCAGTTCTTC.

V gene TRBV11-3 combines with J gene TRBJ2-5; 8 bases line up with TRBD1. The ends lost 5 bases at V and 4 bases at J; junction bases unmatched: 9. This CDR3 spans 15 amino acids. CDR1 is SGHNT, CDR2 YENEEA, per germline. Written as DNA, the CDR3 is TGTGCCAGCAGCGTAGGACAGGGAGGAAGAGAGACCCAGTACTTC. Its translation: CASSVGQGGRETQYF.

The rearrangement links TRBV2 to TRBJ1-5; 7 bases map to TRBD1. In germline, CDR1 is SNHLY, CDR2 FYNNEI. The CDR3 runs to 13 residues. V gave up 3 bases and J gave up 7 bases; unmatched junction bases: 3. The CDR3 sequence is CASSDQGGQPQHF. The CDR3, as DNA: TGTGCCAGCAGTGATCAAGGGGGCCAGCCCCAGCATTTT.

The chain uses TRBV10-3 and TRBJ2-7; 8 nucleotides match TRBD1. Germline lookup yields CDR1 ENHRY and CDR2 SYGVKD. The CDR3 loop spans 14 amino acids. V lost 3 bases and J lost 2; bases outside the gene matches: 3. CDR3 sequence reads: CAISELQGAYEQYF. DNA for the CDR3: TGTGCCATCAGTGAATTACAGGGGGCCTACGAGCAGTACTTC.

Comment on this clone: Other DNA sequences in the sample encode the same CDR3. The chain recombines TRBV28 with TRBJ1-4, with 7 positions matching TRBD1. J lost 8 bases, V lost 6 bases, and 9 bases had no gene match. Germline CDR1 is MDHEN and CDR2 is SYDVKM. This CDR3 has 14 amino acids. The CDR3 loop reads CASSPGTVFEKLFF. Here the CDR3 DNA reads TGTGCCAGCAGCCCCGGGACAGTGTTCGAAAAACTGTTTTTT.

This chain links TRBV18 with TRBJ2-4; D remains unclear. This CDR3 is built from 14 residues. Looked up from germline, CDR1 is KGHSH and CDR2 is LQKENI. Between the trimmed V and J ends, which lost 3 bases and 6 bases, there was a span of 12 bases. CDR3 amino acids: CASSPSTPRNIQYF. CDR3 coding DNA: TGTGCCAGCTCACCCAGTACTCCCCGAAACATTCAGTACTTC.

The rearrangement uses TRBV7-2 and TRBJ2-5, with 10 positions matching TRBD1. Matching the DNA end better, TRBJ2-7 makes the J call doubtful. Germline CDR1 SGHTA, CDR2 FQGNSA. CDR3 length: 14 amino acids. The CDR3 loop is CASSLWDRGYEQYF. CDR3 nucleotide sequence: TGTGCCAGCAGCTTATGGGACAGGGGTTACGAGCAGTACTTC.

CDR3 nucleotides: TGCGCCAGCAGCTTGAGAACTAGCGGGAGAAGTCCAGAGACCCAGTACTTC. Protein: CASSLRTSGRSPETQYF. The chain employs TRBV5-1 and TRBJ2-5, with TRBD2 matching over 11 bases. Germline values: CDR1 SGHRS, CDR2 YFSETQ. CDR3 length equals 17 residues. V trimming: 1 base; J trimming: 4 bases; junction bases outside the gene matches: 9.

V is TRBV11-2 and J is TRBJ1-1; D is possibly TRBD1 (5 bases). Deletions cut 3 bases from V and 4 bases from J, with 15 bases between. CDR1 is SGHAT, CDR2 FQNNGV, per germline. This CDR3 is built from 15 residues. CDR3 protein: CASSFGTGIGTEAFF. CDR3 nucleotides: TGTGCCAGCAGCTTTGGTACAGGCATCGGCACTGAAGCTTTCTTT.

J is TRBJ2-1 and V is TRBV5-1; no firm D call. The V end lost 1 base, the J end lost 6 bases, and 11 bases lay between the germline ends. From germline, CDR1 is SGHRS and CDR2 YFSETQ. The CDR3 sequence is 14 residues long. CDR3 sequence reads: CASSLPAPANEQFF. The DNA of the CDR3 is TGCGCCAGCAGCTTGCCGGCGCCGGCCAATGAGCAGTTCTTC.

This clone appeared once. Distinct nucleotide sequences in the sample also encode this CDR3. This chain links TRBV7-9 with TRBJ2-6; D unresolved. Looked up from germline, CDR1 is SEHNR and CDR2 is FQNEAQ (reference sequence). V was trimmed by 2 bases and J by 2 bases, leaving 1 base between them. The CDR3 is 13 residues long. This chain's CDR3 is CASSLTGANVLTF. DNA of the CDR3: TGTGCCAGCAGCTTAACTGGGGCCAACGTCCTGACTTTC. Supplemented by reference TRBV7-9 and TRBJ2-6, the full variable domain reads DTGVSQNPRHKITKRGQNVTFRCDPISEHNRLYWYRQTLGQGPEFLTYFQNEAQLEKSRLLSDRFSAERPKGSFSTLEIQRTEQGDSAMYLCASSLTGANVLTFGAGSRLTVL.

The rearrangement joins TRBV18 to TRBJ2-1; perhaps D is TRBD1 or TRBD2 (6 bases each). Between the trimmed V and J ends, which lost 5 bases and 9 bases, there was a span of 23 bases. Germline lookup yields CDR1 KGHSH and CDR2 LQKENI. The CDR3 length is 16 residues. This CDR3 reads CASSRTEGGVQGEQFF. In DNA, the CDR3 is TGTGCCAGCTCAAGGACAGAAGGCGGGGTGCAAGGTGAGCAGTTCTTC.

V and J are TRBV7-9 and TRBJ2-5; TRBD2 agrees at 12 bases. The CDR3 is made up of 16 amino acids. V shed 3 bases, J shed 3 bases, and the junction held 5 bases outside the gene matches. The germline CDR1 and CDR2 sequences are SEHNR and FQNEAQ (reference sequence). CDR3 coding DNA: TGTGCCAGCAGCTTGTCCCTAGCGGGAGGGGAAGAGACCCAGTACTTC. This translates into CASSLSLAGGEETQYF. The full variable domain, with the rest looked up from reference TRBV7-9 and TRBJ2-5, is DTGVSQNPRHKITKRGQNVTFRCDPISEHNRLYWYRQTLGQGPEFLTYFQNEAQLEKSRLLSDRFSAERPKGSFSTLEIQRTEQGDSAMYLCASSLSLAGGEETQYFGPGTRLLVL.

The chain uses TRBV25-1 and TRBJ1-2, with TRBD1 as a possible D gene (6 bases). The CDR3 has 14 residues. The ends were cut back, 4 bases at V and 4 bases at J, with 13 bases in the middle. In germline, CDR1 is MGHDK, CDR2 SYGVNS. Here the CDR3 reads CASSAQGDRYGYTF. In nucleotides, the CDR3 is TGTGCCAGCAGTGCACAGGGCGATCGCTATGGCTACACCTTC.

The genes are TRBV5-4 and TRBJ2-6, with 10 bases matching TRBD1. The CDR3 contains 17 residues. From germline, CDR1 is SGHNT and CDR2 YYREEE (reference sequence). The ends lost 6 bases at V and 0 bases at J; junction bases unmatched: 6. CDR3 nucleotide sequence: TGTGCCAGCACAACCGGGACAGGGGACTCTGGGGCCAACGTCCTGACTTTC. Protein product: CASTTGTGDSGANVLTF.

V and J are TRBV11-2 and TRBJ2-2; 8 positions agree with TRBD1. The V and J ends lost 2 bases and 2 bases, in that order; junction bases with no gene match: 1. The length of the CDR3 is 15 residues. Germline V gene sequence: CDR1 SGHAT, CDR2 FQNNGV. CDR3 coding DNA: TGTGCCAGCAGCTTAACAGGGGGTAACACCGGGGAGCTGTTTTTT. This gives the protein CASSLTGGNTGELFF.

The chain carries TRBV19 and TRBJ1-5; 9 bases are shared with TRBD1. The CDR3 has 15 residues. Germline V gene data show CDR1 as LNHDA and CDR2 as SQIVND (reference sequence). V was pared by 8 bases and J by 6 bases, with 11 bases of the junction left unmatched. The CDR3 coding sequence is TGTGCCAGTTCGTATACCGGGACAGGGATTCAGCCCCAGCATTTT. This codes for CASSYTGTGIQPQHF.

This clone was recorded once. This chain uses TRBV7-6 with TRBJ2-4; TRBD2 aligns across 10 bases. Germline CDR1 SGHVS, CDR2 FNYEAQ. The CDR3 is made up of 19 amino acids. V lost 0 bases, J lost 1 base, and 9 bases stayed unmatched. The CDR3 DNA is TGTGCCAGCAGCTTAGCGGTCCCCCAAGCGGGGGGGGCCAAAAACATTCAGTACTTC. Translating it yields CASSLAVPQAGGAKNIQYF.

The V and J genes are TRBV5-6 and TRBJ2-3; tentatively, D is TRBD1 (6 bases). The CDR3 extends over 15 amino acids. The germline CDR1 and CDR2 sequences are SGHDT and YYEEEE. Trimming took off 6 bases at V and 6 bases at J, with 20 bases between the two ends. The CDR3 DNA reads as TGTGCCAGCACCTCAGCCCAGGGGCCAGGGGATACGCAGTATTTT. Translating it yields CASTSAQGPGDTQYF.

To note about this clone: The sample has other DNA sequences that encode this CDR3 too. The chain is built from TRBV4-1 and TRBJ1-5; maybe TRBD1 (5 bases). There are 16 residues in the CDR3. V lost 0 bases, J lost 0 bases, and 9 bases lay in between. Germline CDR1 reads MGHRA; CDR2 reads YSYEKL. The chain's CDR3 is CASSQDGGASNQPQHF. DNA for the CDR3: TGCGCCAGCAGCCAAGATGGCGGGGCTAGCAATCAGCCCCAGCATTTT.

This chain uses TRBV7-2 with TRBJ2-5, with D unresolved. Germline CDR1 is SGHTA and CDR2 is FQGNSA. This CDR3 spans 14 amino acids. Trimming left V 1 base short and J 2 bases short, with 8 bases between. This CDR3 is CASSLVFPQETQYF. CDR3 in DNA: TGTGCCAGCAGCTTAGTATTTCCTCAAGAGACCCAGTACTTC.

Regarding this clone: A single base separates this from a much larger clone, so it may be a read error. This same CDR3 is encoded by further DNA sequences in the sample. The chain is built from TRBV6-6 and TRBJ2-7; D gene uncertain. Trimming cost V 6 bases and J 1 base, with 4 bases left between them. The CDR3 runs to 11 residues. CDR1 is MNHNY and CDR2 is SVGAGI in the germline V gene (reference sequence). CDR3 residues: CASSPSYEQYF. The DNA of the CDR3 is TGTGCCAGCAGCCCATCCTACGAGCAGTACTTC.

CDR3 sequence: CASSRIGLAGVNEQYF. The DNA for the CDR3 is TGTGCCAGTAGTAGGATCGGACTAGCGGGAGTAAACGAGCAGTACTTC. The chain has TRBV19 and TRBJ2-7, with 13 bases lining up with TRBD2. The V gene end was trimmed by 4 bases and the J gene end by 5 bases; junction bases not matched to a gene: 8. Germline CDR1 and CDR2: LNHDA and SQIVND (reference sequence). The CDR3 covers 16 residues.

This clone appeared once. The CDR3 here is CASSLSRGEYEQYF. The DNA of the CDR3 is TGTGCCAGCAGCTTGAGCAGGGGGGAATACGAGCAGTACTTC. The gene calls are TRBV7-2 and TRBJ2-7; possible D gene TRBD1, 7 bases. V shed 3 bases and J shed 4 bases, with 13 bases lying between them. The CDR3 runs 14 residues. Per the germline V gene, CDR1 is SGHTA and CDR2 is FQGNSA.